These T cell receptor beta chains were read from a single sample in a study of T cells in Graves' hyperthyroidism and ophthalmopathy. TCRdb re-called the multiplex PCR reads with MiXCR, one entry per CDR3 protein. This repertoire shows hundreds of thousands of distinct CDR3 sequences, about 35% found once; its top ten account for 30% to 40%. Sequenced input: blood. These receptor sequences come from a woman in her forties with Graves' hyperthyroidism. Both conserved end residues are part of each CDR3. D genes are given only for firm matches. Part of the rows lack a size; the others show once, few, many or a class for expanded clones.

TRBV5-6	TRBD1	many	TRBJ2-5	TGTGCCAGCAGCCTCTGGGACAGAGAGACCCAGTACTTC	CASSLWDRETQYF
TRBV7-9	.	many	TRBJ1-5	TGTGCCAGCAGTCCAGGGAACAATCAGCCCCAGCATTTT	CASSPGNNQPQHF
TRBV20-1	TRBD2	.	TRBJ2-5	TGCAGTGCTATGGGGCTAGCGGGGGTTACACCCAGAGACGCCCAGTACTTC	CSAMGLAGVTPRDAQYF
TRBV4-3	.	.	TRBJ1-5	TGCGCCAGCAGCCAAGATGTCACAGTCTATAGCAATCAGCCCCAGCATTTT	CASSQDVTVYSNQPQHF
TRBV4-3	.	.	TRBJ1-1	TGCGCCAGCAGCCAAGATCGAGGCGGGGTGGGTGATGAAGCTTTCTTT	CASSQDRGGVGDEAFF
TRBV20-1	TRBD1	many	TRBJ2-5	TGCAGTGCTAAGAGACAGGGGGGGGGCCAAGAGACCCAGTACTTC	CSAKRQGGGQETQYF
TRBV6-1	.	many	TRBJ2-7	TGTGCCAGCACTGACGCCTTCGTACAGGCCTACGAGCAGTACTTC	CASTDAFVQAYEQYF
TRBV19	.	few	TRBJ1-5	TGTGCCAGTAGTATCGTATGGGCCGGATACCGAAATCAGCCCCAGCATTTT	CASSIVWAGYRNQPQHF
TRBV7-2	.	.	TRBJ2-3	TGTGCCAGCAGCCCAGGAGGTCCATTGTCCACAGATACGCAGTATTTT	CASSPGGPLSTDTQYF
TRBV29-1	TRBD1	few	TRBJ2-5	TGCAGCGTCTACCCAGGGGGCCAAGAGACCCAGTACTTC	CSVYPGGQETQYF
TRBV29-1	.	.	TRBJ1-1	TGCAGCGTCTGGGAGGGGATGAACACTGAAGCTTTCTTT	CSVWEGMNTEAFF
TRBV7-2	.	.	TRBJ2-7	TGTACCAGCAGCGCCGTCTCAGGCGTCTCCTACGAGCAGTACTTC	CTSSAVSGVSYEQYF
TRBV14	TRBD1	many	TRBJ2-7	TGTGCCAGCAGCCACATGAACCAGGGGGACCAGCAGGAGCAGTACTTC	CASSHMNQGDQQEQYF
TRBV11-2	.	.	TRBJ2-7	TGTGCCAGCAGCTTAGCCAAGGGGAACTACGAGCAGTACTTC	CASSLAKGNYEQYF
TRBV10-3	TRBD1	.	TRBJ1-6	TGTGCCAGCAACCGGGACAGGGACTCACCCCTCCACTTT	CASNRDRDSPLHF
TRBV20-1	TRBD1	.	TRBJ1-3	TGCAGTGCCCGACCCGCCCAGGGGGCTGGAAACACCATATATTTT	CSARPAQGAGNTIYF
TRBV5-5	TRBD2	few	TRBJ2-3	TGTGCCAGCTGCGGGACTAGCGGTACAGATACGCAGTATTTT	CASCGTSGTDTQYF
TRBV15	.	.	TRBJ2-7	TGTGCCACCAGCGCCCGCGTCGGAGCTGACGAGCAGTACTTC	CATSARVGADEQYF
TRBV9	.	.	TRBJ2-2	TGTGCCAGCAGCCGGGGGTGGGCCGGGGAGCTGTTTTTT	CASSRGWAGELFF
TRBV19	TRBD1	few	TRBJ1-5	TGTGCCAGTAGTATTGAGACAGGGGGTCAGCCCCAGCATTTT	CASSIETGGQPQHF
TRBV19	.	.	TRBJ1-1	TGTGCCAGCAGCCCACAGGGAAGAGTGTCTGAAGCTTTCTTT	CASSPQGRVSEAFF
TRBV7-9	.	many	TRBJ1-4	TGTGCCAGCAGCTTAGCGCGGGAAAATGAAAAACTGTTTTTT	CASSLARENEKLFF
TRBV13	TRBD1	.	TRBJ2-6	TGTGCCAGCAGCTGGGGACAGCCCTCTGGGGCCAACGTCCTGACTTTC	CASSWGQPSGANVLTF
TRBV10-2	.	many	TRBJ1-4	TGCGCCAGCAGTGATGGGGCAGGGAATGAAAAACTGTTTTTT	CASSDGAGNEKLFF
TRBV20-1	TRBD1	many	TRBJ2-5	TGCAGTGCCCAGGGGGCCGGGACCCAGTACTTC	CSAQGAGTQYF
TRBV19	TRBD1	.	TRBJ1-1	TGTGCCAGTAGTCCCTTTGGGACAGGGGGCATGAACACTGAAGCTTTCTTT	CASSPFGTGGMNTEAFF
TRBV19	.	.	TRBJ2-5	TGTGCCAGTAGAACCGGACCCGCACAAGAGACCCAGTACTTC	CASRTGPAQETQYF
TRBV19	.	.	TRBJ1-5	TGTGCCAGTAGCGAAACAAGTCCTCAGCCCCAGCATTTT	CASSETSPQPQHF
TRBV10-3	TRBD1	many	TRBJ1-1	TGTGCCATCTCGACAGGGTCTTTCGGCACTGAAGCTTTCTTT	CAISTGSFGTEAFF
TRBV19	TRBD1	.	TRBJ2-2	TGTGCCAGCAGCTTCCGGACAGGGCAAAACGGGGAGCTGTTTTTT	CASSFRTGQNGELFF
TRBV6-5	.	many	TRBJ1-4	TGTGCCAGCAGTTACGAGGGTTTCGGTGAAAAACTGTTTTTT	CASSYEGFGEKLFF
TRBV20-1	.	few	TRBJ2-2	TGCAGTGCTAGTCATCCCACCGGGGAGCTGTTTTTT	CSASHPTGELFF
TRBV7-2	TRBD2	.	TRBJ2-3	TGTGCCAGCAGCTACCGGGGCCCTAGCGGGGGCACAGATACGCAGTATTTT	CASSYRGPSGGTDTQYF
TRBV10-3	.	few	TRBJ1-2	TGTGCCATCAGTGAGTCGTGGGGGACGGTTAACTATGGCTACACCTTC	CAISESWGTVNYGYTF
TRBV7-2	TRBD1	.	TRBJ1-2	TGTGCCAGCAGCTTAACCGGGACAGGGGGTAGGGATGGCTACACCTTC	CASSLTGTGGRDGYTF
TRBV7-9	.	.	TRBJ1-2	TGTGCCAGCAGCGGAGGGGGGGGAGGATCTAACTATGGCTACACCTTC	CASSGGGGGSNYGYTF